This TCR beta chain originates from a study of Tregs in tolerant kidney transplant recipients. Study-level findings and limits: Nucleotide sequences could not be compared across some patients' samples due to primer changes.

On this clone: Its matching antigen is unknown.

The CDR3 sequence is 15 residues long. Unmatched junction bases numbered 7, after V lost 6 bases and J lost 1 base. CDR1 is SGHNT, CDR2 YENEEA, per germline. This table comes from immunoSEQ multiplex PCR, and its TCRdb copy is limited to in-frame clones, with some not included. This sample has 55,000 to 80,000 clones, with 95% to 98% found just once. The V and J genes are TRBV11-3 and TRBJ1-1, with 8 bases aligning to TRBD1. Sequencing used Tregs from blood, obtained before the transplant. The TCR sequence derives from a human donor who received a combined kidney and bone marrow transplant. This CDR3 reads CASSLTGTGNTEAFF. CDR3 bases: TGTGCCAGCAGTCTTACCGGGACAGGGAACACTGAAGCTTTCTTT.